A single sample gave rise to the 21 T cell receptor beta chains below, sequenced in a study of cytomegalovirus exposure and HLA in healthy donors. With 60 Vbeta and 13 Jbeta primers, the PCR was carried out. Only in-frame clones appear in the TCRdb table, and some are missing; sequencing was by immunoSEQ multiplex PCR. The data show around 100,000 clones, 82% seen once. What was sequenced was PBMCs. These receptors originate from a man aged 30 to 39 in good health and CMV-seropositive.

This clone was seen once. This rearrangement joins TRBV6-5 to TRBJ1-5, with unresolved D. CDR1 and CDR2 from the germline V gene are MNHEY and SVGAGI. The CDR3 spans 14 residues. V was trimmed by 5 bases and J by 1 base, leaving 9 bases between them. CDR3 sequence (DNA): TGTGCCAGCAGTACATTCAGGAGCAATCAGCCCCAGCATTTT. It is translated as CASSTFRSNQPQHF.

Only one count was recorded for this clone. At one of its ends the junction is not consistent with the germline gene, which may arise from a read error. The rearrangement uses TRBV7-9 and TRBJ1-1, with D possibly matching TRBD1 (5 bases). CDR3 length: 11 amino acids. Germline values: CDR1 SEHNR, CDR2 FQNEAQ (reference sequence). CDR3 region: CSSSFDSEAFF. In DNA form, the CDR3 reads TGTTCCAGCAGCTTCGACAGCGAAGCTTTCTTT.

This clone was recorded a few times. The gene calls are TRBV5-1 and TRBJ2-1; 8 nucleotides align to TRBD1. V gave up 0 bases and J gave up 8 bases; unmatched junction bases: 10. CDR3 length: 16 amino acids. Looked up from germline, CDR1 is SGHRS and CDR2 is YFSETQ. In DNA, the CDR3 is TGCGCCAGCAGCTTGGAAGCCGGGGCAGGGGGCGATGAGCAGTTCTTC. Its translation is CASSLEAGAGGDEQFF.

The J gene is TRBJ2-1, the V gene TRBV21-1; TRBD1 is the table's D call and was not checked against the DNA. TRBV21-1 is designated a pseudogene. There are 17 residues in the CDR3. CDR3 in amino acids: CASSKDPDKAPSNEQFF. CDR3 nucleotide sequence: TGTGCCAGCAGCAAAGACCCAGACAAGGCCCCAAGCAATGAGCAGTTCTTC.

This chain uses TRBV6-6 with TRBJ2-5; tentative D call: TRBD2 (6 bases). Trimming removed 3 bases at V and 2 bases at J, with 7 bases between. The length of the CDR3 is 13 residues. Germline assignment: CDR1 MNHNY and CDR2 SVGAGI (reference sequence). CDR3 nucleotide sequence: TGTGCCAGCAGTTATGGGACTCAAGAGACCCAGTACTTC. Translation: CASSYGTQETQYF.

CDR3 nucleotide sequence: TGTGCCAGCAGCGTAGGGGCCTTTAATGAAAAACTGTTTTTT. This encodes CASSVGAFNEKLFF. The genes are TRBV9 and TRBJ1-4; D remains unclear. CDR3 length equals 14 residues. Germline V gene sequence: CDR1 SGDLS, CDR2 YYNGEE. V gave up 0 bases and J gave up 4 bases, with 7 bases separating them. The variable domain in full, completed from reference TRBV9 and TRBJ1-4, reads DSGVTQTPKHLITATGQRVTLRCSPRSGDLSVYWYQQSLDQGLQFLIQYYNGEERAKGNILERFSAQQFPDLHSELNLSSLELGDSALYFCASSVGAFNEKLFFGSGTQLSVL.

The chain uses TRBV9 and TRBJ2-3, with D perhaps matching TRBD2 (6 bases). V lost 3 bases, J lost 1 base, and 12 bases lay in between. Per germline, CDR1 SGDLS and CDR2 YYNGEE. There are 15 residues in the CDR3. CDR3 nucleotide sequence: TGTGCCAGCAGCGGATCGGGACTGGGCACAGATACGCAGTATTTT. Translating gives CASSGSGLGTDTQYF.

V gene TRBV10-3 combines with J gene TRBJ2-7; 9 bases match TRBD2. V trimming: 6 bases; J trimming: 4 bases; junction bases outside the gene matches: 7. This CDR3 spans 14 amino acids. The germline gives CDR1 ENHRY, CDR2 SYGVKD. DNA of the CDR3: TGTGCCATCAGCGTCTTAGCGGGAGCTTACGAGCAGTACTTC. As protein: CAISVLAGAYEQYF.

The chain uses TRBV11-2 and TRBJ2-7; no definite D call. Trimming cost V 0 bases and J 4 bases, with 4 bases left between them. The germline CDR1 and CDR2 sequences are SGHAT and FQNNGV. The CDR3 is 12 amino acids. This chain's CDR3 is CASSLERYEQYF. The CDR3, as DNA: TGTGCCAGCAGCTTAGAGAGATACGAGCAGTACTTC.

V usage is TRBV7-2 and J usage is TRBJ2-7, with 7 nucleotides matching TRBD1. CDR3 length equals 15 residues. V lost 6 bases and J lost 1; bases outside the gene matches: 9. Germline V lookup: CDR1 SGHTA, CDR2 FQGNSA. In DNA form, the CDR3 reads TGTGCCAGCAGACCAAGGGGGCTCAGTTCCTACGAGCAGTACTTC. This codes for CASRPRGLSSYEQYF.

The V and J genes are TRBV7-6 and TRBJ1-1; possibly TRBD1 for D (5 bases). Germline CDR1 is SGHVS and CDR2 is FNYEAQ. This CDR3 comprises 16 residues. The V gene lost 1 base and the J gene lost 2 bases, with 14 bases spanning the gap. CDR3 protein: CASSLGAGQSNTEAFF. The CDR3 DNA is TGTGCCAGCAGCTTAGGTGCAGGGCAGAGTAACACTGAAGCTTTCTTT.

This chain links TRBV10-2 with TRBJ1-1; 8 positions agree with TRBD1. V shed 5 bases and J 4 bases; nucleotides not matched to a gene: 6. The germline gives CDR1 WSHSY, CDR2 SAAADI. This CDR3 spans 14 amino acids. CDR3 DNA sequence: TGCGCCAGCAGTTGGGATACAGGGGGCACTGAAGCTTTCTTT. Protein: CASSWDTGGTEAFF.

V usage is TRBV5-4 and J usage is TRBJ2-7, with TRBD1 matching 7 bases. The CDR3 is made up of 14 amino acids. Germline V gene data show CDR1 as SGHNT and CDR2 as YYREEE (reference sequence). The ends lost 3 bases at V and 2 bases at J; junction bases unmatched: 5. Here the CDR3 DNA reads TGTGCCAGCAGCTCGGACAGGAGCCCCTACGAGCAGTACTTC. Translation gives CASSSDRSPYEQYF.

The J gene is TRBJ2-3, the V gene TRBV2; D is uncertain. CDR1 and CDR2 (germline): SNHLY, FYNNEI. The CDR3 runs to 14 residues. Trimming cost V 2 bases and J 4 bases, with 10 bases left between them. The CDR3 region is CASSEMLAADTQYF. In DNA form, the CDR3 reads TGTGCCAGCAGTGAAATGTTAGCAGCAGATACGCAGTATTTT.

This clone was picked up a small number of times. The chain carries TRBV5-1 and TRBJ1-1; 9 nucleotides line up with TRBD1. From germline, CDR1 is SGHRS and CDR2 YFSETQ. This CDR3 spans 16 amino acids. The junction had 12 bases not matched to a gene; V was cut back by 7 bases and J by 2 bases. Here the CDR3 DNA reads TGCGCCAGCGCGCATGGGACAGGGATGAGTAACACTGAAGCTTTCTTT. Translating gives CASAHGTGMSNTEAFF.

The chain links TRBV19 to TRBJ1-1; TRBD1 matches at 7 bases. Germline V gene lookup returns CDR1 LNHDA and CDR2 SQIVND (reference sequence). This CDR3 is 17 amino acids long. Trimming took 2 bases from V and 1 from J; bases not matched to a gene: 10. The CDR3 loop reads CASSIMARGRRNTEAFF. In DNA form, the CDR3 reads TGTGCCAGTAGTATAATGGCGAGGGGGCGGAGGAACACTGAAGCTTTCTTT.

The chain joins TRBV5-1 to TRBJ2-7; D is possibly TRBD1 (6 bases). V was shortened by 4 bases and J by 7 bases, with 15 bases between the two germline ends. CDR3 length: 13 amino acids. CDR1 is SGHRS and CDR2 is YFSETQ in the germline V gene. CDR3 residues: CASSRDMEKEQYF. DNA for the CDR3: TGCGCCAGCAGCCGGGACATGGAGAAGGAGCAGTACTTC.

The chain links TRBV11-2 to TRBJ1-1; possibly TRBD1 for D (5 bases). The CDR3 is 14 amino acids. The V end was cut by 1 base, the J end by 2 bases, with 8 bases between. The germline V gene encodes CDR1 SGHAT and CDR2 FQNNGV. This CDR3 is CASSLGRGNTEAFF. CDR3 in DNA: TGTGCCAGCAGCTTAGGGAGGGGAAACACTGAAGCTTTCTTT.

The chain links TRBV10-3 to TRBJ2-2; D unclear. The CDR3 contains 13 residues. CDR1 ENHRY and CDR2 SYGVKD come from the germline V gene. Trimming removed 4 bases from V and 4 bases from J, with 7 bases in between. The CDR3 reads CAISAAGTGELFF. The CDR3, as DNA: TGTGCCATCAGTGCGGCAGGCACCGGGGAGCTGTTTTTT.

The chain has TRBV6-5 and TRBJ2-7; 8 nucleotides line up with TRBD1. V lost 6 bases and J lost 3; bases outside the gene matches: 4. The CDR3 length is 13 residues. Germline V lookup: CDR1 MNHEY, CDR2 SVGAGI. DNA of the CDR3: TGTGCCAGCAGATGGACAGGGATCTACGAGCAGTACTTC. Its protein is CASRWTGIYEQYF.

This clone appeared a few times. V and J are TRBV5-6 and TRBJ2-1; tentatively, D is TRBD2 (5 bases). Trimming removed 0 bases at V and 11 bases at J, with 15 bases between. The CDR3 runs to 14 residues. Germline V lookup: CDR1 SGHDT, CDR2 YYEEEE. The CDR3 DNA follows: TGTGCCAGCAGCTTGGGCCCCCTCGGAGGTAAGCAGTTCTTC. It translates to CASSLGPLGGKQFF.